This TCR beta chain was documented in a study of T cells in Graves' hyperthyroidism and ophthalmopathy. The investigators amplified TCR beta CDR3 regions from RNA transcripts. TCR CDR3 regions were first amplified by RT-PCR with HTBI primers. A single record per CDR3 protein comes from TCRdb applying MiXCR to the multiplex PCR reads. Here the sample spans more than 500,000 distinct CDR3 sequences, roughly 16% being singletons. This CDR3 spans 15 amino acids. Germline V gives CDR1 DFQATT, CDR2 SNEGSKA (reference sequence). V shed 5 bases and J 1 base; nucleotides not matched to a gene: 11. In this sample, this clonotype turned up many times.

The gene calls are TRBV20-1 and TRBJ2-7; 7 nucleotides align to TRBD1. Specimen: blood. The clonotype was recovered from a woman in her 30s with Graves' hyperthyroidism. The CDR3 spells CSAPDGTDYSYEQYF. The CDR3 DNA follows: TGCAGTGCTCCAGATGGGACAGATTATTCCTACGAGCAGTACTTC.